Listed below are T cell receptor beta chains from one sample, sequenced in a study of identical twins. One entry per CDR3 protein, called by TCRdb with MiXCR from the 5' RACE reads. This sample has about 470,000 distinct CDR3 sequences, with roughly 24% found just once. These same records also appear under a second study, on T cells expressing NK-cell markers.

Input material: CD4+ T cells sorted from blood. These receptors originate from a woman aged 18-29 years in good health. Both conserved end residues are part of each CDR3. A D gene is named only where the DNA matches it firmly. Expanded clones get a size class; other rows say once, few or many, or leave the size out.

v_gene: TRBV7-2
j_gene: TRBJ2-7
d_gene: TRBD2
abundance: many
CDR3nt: TGTGCCAGCAGCTCGGGACTAGTGAGCGAGCAGTACTTC
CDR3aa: CASSSGLVSEQYF

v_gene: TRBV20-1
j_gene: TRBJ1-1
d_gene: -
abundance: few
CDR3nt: TGCAGTGCTAGGGAGAACCGCGTTGAAGCTTTCTTT
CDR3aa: CSARENRVEAFF

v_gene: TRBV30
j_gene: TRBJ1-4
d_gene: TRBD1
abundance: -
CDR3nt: TGTGCCCTCGGACAGGGGAATGAAAAACTGTTTTTT
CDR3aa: CALGQGNEKLFF

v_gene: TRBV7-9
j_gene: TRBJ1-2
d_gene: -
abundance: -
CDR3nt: TGTGCCAGCACCCCCAACGACTTTAGCTACACCTTC
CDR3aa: CASTPNDFSYTF

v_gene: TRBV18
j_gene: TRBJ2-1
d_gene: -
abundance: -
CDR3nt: TGTGCCAGCTCACCTACCCGGACTTACAATGAGCAGTTCTTC
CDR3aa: CASSPTRTYNEQFF

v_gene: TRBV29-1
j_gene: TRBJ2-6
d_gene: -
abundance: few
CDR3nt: TGCAGCGTTGTTGGGGGGACTGGGGCCAACGTCCTGACTTTC
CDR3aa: CSVVGGTGANVLTF

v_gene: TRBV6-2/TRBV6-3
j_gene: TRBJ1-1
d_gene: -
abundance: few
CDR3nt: TGTGCCAGCAGTTATGCCGCCCGGGGGCACACTGAAGCTTTCTTT
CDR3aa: CASSYAARGHTEAFF

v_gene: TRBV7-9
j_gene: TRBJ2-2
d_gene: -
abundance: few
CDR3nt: TGTGCCAGCACCCCGGTGGGGGAGCTGTTTTTT
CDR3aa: CASTPVGELFF

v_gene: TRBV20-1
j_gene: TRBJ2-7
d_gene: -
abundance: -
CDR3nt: TGCAGTGCTAGTCGGGACAACTCCTACGAGCAGTACTTC
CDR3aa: CSASRDNSYEQYF

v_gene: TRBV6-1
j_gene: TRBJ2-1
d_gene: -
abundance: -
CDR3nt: TGTGCCAGCAGTCTTTATTCCGTTGAGCAGTTCTTC
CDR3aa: CASSLYSVEQFF

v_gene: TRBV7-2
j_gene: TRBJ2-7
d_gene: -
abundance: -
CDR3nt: TGTGCCAGCAGCGTTTCAGGGTACTCCTACGAGCAGTACTTC
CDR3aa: CASSVSGYSYEQYF

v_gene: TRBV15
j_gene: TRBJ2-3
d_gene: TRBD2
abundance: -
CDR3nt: TGTGCCACCAGCAGAGAGCGCCCGGGACTAGCGGGACCAGATACGCAGTATTTT
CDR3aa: CATSRERPGLAGPDTQYF

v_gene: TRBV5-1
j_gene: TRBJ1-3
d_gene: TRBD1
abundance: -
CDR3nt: TGCGCCAGCAGCCCCCGTGACAGGGGCTCTGGAAACACCATATATTTT
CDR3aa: CASSPRDRGSGNTIYF

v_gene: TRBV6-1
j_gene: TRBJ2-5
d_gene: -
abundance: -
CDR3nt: TGTGCCAGCAGCCCCGGCGTGGGAGCGGGAGAGACCCAGTACTTC
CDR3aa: CASSPGVGAGETQYF

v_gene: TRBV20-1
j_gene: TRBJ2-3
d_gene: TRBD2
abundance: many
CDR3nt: TGCAGTGCTAGAGATCCGGGGGGAAGTCAGGATACGCAGTATTTT
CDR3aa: CSARDPGGSQDTQYF

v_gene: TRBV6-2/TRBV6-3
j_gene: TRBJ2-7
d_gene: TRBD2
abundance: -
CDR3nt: TGTGCCAGCACCGGAACAGCGGGGGCTAAAATGCAGTACTTC
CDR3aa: CASTGTAGAKMQYF

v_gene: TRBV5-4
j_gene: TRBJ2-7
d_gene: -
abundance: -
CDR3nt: TGTGCCAGCAGCTTGGACTCGCATTCCTACGAGCAGTACTTC
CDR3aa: CASSLDSHSYEQYF

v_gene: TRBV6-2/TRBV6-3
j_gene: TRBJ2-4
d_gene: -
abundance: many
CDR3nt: TGTGCCAGCAGTCCCGGACACATACTCCAAAACATTCAGTACTTC
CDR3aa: CASSPGHILQNIQYF

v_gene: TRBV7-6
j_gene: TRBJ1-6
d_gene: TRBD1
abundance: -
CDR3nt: TGTGCCAGCGCCGGAGGCGGGACAGGGAATAATTCACCCCTCCACTTT
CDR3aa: CASAGGGTGNNSPLHF

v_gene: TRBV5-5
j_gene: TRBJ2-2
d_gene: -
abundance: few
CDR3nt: TGTGCCAGCAGCAAAGTGGGATACGCCGGGGAGCTGTTTTTT
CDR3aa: CASSKVGYAGELFF

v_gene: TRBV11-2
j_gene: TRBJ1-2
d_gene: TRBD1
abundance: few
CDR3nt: TGTGCCAGCAGCCGAAACAGGGGAACTAACTATGGCTACACCTTC
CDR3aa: CASSRNRGTNYGYTF

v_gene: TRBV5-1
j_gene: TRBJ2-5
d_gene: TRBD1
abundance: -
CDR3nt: TGCGCCAGCAGCCACGCCGACAGGGTATCTGAGACCCAGTACTTC
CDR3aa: CASSHADRVSETQYF

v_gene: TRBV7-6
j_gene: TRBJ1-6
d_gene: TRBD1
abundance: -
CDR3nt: TGTGCCAGCAGCCCCAGACAGGGGACGTTTTCACCCCTCCACTTT
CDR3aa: CASSPRQGTFSPLHF

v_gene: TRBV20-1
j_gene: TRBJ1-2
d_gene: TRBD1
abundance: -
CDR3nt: TGCAGTGCCAGAAAGGGGGCGGATGGCTACACCTTC
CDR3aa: CSARKGADGYTF

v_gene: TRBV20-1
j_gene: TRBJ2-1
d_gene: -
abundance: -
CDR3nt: TGCAGTGCTAGCTTGTCAGGGCGGAATGAGCAGTTCTTC
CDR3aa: CSASLSGRNEQFF

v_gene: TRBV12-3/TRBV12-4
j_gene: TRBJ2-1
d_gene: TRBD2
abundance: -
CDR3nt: TGTGCCAGCAGTTTCATTGGCGGGGGTGACAATGAGCAGTTCTTC
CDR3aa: CASSFIGGGDNEQFF

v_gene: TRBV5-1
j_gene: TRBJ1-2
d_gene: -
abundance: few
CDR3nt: TGCGCCAGCAGCTTGGCTAACAGGGAGAGCTATGGCTACACCTTC
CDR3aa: CASSLANRESYGYTF